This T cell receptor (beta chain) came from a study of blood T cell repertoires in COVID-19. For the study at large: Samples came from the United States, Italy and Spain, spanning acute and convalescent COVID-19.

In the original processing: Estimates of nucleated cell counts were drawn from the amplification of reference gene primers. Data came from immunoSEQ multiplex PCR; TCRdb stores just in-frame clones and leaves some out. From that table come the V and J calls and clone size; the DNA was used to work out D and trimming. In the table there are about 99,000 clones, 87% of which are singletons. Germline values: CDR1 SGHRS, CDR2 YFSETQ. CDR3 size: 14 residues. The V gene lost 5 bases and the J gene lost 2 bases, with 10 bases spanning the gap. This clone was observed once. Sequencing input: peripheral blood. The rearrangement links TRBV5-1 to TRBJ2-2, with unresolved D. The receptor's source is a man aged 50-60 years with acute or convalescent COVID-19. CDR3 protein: CASREQINTGELFF. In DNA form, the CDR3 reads TGCGCCAGCAGGGAGCAGATCAACACCGGGGAGCTGTTTTTT.